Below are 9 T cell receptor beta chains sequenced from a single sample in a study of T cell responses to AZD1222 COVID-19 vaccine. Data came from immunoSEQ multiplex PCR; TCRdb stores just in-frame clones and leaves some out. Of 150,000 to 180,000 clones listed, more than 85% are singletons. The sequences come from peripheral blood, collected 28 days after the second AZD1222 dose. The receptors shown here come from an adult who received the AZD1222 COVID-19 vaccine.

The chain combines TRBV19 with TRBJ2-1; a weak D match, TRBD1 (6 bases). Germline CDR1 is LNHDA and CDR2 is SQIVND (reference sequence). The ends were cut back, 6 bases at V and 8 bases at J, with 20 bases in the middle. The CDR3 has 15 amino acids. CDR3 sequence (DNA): TGTGCCAGTAGCTCTTGGACAGTGGCCGGCGATGAGCAGTTCTTC. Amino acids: CASSSWTVAGDEQFF. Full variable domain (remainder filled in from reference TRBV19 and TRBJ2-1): DGGITQSPKYLFRKEGQNVTLSCEQNLNHDAMYWYRQDPGQGLRLIYYSQIVNDFQKGDIAEGYSVSREKKESFPLTVTSAQKNPTAFYLCASSSWTVAGDEQFFGPGTRLTVL.

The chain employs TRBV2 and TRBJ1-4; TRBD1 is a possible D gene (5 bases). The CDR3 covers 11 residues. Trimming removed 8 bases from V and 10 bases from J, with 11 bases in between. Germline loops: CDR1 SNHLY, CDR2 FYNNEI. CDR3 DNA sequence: TGTGCCAGCGTAAGGGGCGGAAAACTGTTTTTT. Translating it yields CASVRGGKLFF.

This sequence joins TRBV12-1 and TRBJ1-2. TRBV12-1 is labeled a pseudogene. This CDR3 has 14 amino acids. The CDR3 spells CASSRMSGDYGYTF. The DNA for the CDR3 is TGTGCCAGCAGCCGAATGAGTGGTGACTATGGCTACACCTTC.

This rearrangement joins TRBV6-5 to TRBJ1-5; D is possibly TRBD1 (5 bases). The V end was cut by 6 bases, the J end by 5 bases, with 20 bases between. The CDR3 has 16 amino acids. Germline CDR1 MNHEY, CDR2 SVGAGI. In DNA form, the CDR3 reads TGTGCCAGCAGCTACCAGTTTATTCAGGGCGATCAGCCCCAGCATTTT. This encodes CASSYQFIQGDQPQHF.

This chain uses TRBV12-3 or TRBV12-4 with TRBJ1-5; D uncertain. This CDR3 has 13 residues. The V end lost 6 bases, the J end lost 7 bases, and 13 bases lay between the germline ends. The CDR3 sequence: CASSNHPAQPQHF. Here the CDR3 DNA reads TGTGCCAGCAGCAACCACCCAGCCCAGCCCCAGCATTTT.

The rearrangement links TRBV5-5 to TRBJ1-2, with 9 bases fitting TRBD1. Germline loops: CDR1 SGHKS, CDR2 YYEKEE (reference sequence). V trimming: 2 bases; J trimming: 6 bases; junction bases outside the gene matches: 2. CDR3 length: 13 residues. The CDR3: CASSFTGGHGYTF. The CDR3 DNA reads TGTGCCAGCAGCTTTACAGGGGGCCATGGCTACACCTTC.

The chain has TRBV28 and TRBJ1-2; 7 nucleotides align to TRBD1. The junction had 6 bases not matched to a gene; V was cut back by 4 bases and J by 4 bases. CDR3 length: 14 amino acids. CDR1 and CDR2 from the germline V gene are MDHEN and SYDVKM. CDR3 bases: TGTGCCAGCAGTTACCCGGACAGGTCCTATGGCTACACCTTC. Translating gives CASSYPDRSYGYTF.

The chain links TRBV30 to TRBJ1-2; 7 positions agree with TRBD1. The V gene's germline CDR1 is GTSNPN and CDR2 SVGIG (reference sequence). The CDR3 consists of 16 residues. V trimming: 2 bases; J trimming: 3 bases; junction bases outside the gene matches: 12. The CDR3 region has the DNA TGTGCCTGGAGTAACGCCGGGACAGCGGGTGACTATGGCTACACCTTC. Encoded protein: CAWSNAGTAGDYGYTF.

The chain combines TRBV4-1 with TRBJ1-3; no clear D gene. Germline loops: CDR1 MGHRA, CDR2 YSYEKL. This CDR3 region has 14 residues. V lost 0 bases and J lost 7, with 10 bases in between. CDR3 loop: CASSQDIAGNTIYF. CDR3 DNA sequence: TGCGCCAGCAGCCAAGACATCGCCGGGAACACCATATATTTT.